Included here is one TCR beta chain sequence, with context. Its specificity is unknown. Repertoires were generated with immunoSEQ multiplex PCR, while TCRdb's copy carries only in-frame clones and drops some. This sample has 90,000 to 150,000 clones, with 75% to 90% found just once. These data come from a study of T cell responses to AZD1222 COVID-19 vaccine. The CDR3 consists of 16 residues. Trimming at V came to 0 bases and at J to 8 bases, leaving 11 bases not matched to a gene. CDR1 is SGHNT and CDR2 is YYREEE in the germline V gene (reference sequence). Notes on the study in general: Unmutated regions of variants are reportedly targeted by nearly half of spike-specific TCRs.

Specimen: peripheral blood, collected on day 0 of AZD1222 vaccination. V usage is TRBV5-4 and J usage is TRBJ2-3, with 8 bases aligning to TRBD2. This clonotype was obtained from an adult in good health. The CDR3 region has the DNA TGTGCCAGCAGCTTGGCCGGGAGGGGCGCCGCGGGTACGCAGTATTTT. Translating gives CASSLAGRGAAGTQYF.